This passage covers 14 T cell receptor beta chains from one sample sequenced in a study of blood T cell repertoires in COVID-19. Data came from immunoSEQ multiplex PCR; TCRdb stores just in-frame clones and leaves some out. The sample records roughly 58,000 clones, 76% being singletons. The sample was peripheral blood. All receptors derive from a man aged 50-59 years with active or convalescent COVID-19.

The chain joins TRBV28 to TRBJ1-4; D might be TRBD1 (5 bases). V gave up 3 bases and J gave up 3 bases, with 11 bases separating them. This CDR3 has 15 residues. Germline-derived CDR1 and CDR2 are MDHEN and SYDVKM. CDR3 nucleotide sequence: TGTGCCAGCAGTTTTGGTGGGGGGGCTAATGAAAAACTGTTTTTT. Protein sequence: CASSFGGGANEKLFF.

This chain joins TRBV29-1 and TRBJ2-1; 9 bases align to TRBD2. Germline lookup yields CDR1 SQVTM and CDR2 ANQGSEA. There are 15 residues in the CDR3. The J segment lost 0 bases and the V segment lost 6 bases, leaving 6 bases of the junction unmatched. The CDR3 region has the DNA TGCAGCGTCGGTTTAGCGGGAGTCTCCTACAATGAGCAGTTCTTC. It yields the protein CSVGLAGVSYNEQFF.

The V and J genes are TRBV6-5 and TRBJ1-1, with unresolved D. Germline V gene data show CDR1 as MNHEY and CDR2 as SVGAGI. The germline V and J ends were trimmed by 6 bases and 2 bases, with 13 bases remaining between them. The CDR3 runs 14 residues. The CDR3 DNA reads TGTGCCAGCAGGAAGTCGAGATTCAACACTGAAGCTTTCTTT. It translates to CASRKSRFNTEAFF.

This rearrangement joins TRBV6-5 to TRBJ1-6; maybe TRBD1 (6 bases). There are 15 residues in the CDR3. Trimming took 2 bases from V and 8 from J, leaving 13 bases between them. CDR1 is MNHEY, CDR2 SVGAGI, per germline. The CDR3 DNA reads as TGTGCCAGCAGTTACGTTTCCAGGGGATATTCACCCCTCCACTTT. It codes for CASSYVSRGYSPLHF.

The genes are TRBV18 and TRBJ1-4; TRBD1 matches at 11 bases. V lost 6 bases, J lost 8 bases, and 8 bases stayed unmatched. This CDR3 spans 15 amino acids. CDR1 is KGHSH and CDR2 is LQKENI in the germline V gene. CDR3: CASSLTGTGGEKLFF. Here the CDR3 DNA reads TGTGCCAGCTCGCTTACCGGGACAGGGGGAGAAAAACTGTTTTTT.

The chain carries TRBV6-5 and TRBJ2-7; D not resolved. CDR1 MNHEY and CDR2 SVGAGI come from the germline V gene. The CDR3 consists of 14 residues. V was shortened by 6 bases and J by 2 bases, with 14 bases between the two germline ends. As DNA, the CDR3 is TGTGCCAGCAGAAATGACATTCCCCCCTACGAGCAGTACTTC. Translated: CASRNDIPPYEQYF.

The gene calls are TRBV3-1 (or the pseudogene TRBV3-2) and TRBJ2-3, with D perhaps TRBD2 (5 bases). V gave up 1 base and J gave up 4 bases, with 12 bases separating them. Germline V lookup: CDR1 LGHDT, CDR2 YNNKEL (reference sequence). The CDR3 totals 15 residues. This chain's CDR3 is CASSQVVGIADTQYF. The CDR3 nucleotides are TGTGCCAGCAGCCAAGTGGTCGGGATTGCAGATACGCAGTATTTT.

The DNA for the CDR3 is TGCGCCAGCAGTGAGTTTAGCGGGGGATCCACGGAGCAGTTCTTC. It specifies CASSEFSGGSTEQFF. The rearrangement links TRBV10-2 to TRBJ2-1; 9 nucleotides line up with TRBD2. CDR1 WSHSY and CDR2 SAAADI come from the germline V gene. Trimming at V came to 1 base and at J to 10 bases, leaving 8 bases not matched to a gene. The length of the CDR3 is 15 residues.

V usage is TRBV2 and J usage is TRBJ2-2; D may be TRBD2 (5 bases). Per the germline V gene, CDR1 is SNHLY and CDR2 is FYNNEI. CDR3 length: 14 residues. V lost 6 bases and J 2 bases, leaving 10 bases between the germline ends. CDR3 residues: CASREGSNTGELFF. The CDR3 DNA is TGTGCCAGCAGAGAGGGAAGCAACACCGGGGAGCTGTTTTTT.

V gene TRBV9 combines with J gene TRBJ1-1, with TRBD1 matching over 7 bases. J lost 4 bases, V lost 6 bases, and 6 bases had no gene match. From germline, CDR1 is SGDLS and CDR2 YYNGEE. The CDR3 has 13 amino acids. The CDR3 protein is CASKEGAGTEAFF. In DNA form, the CDR3 reads TGTGCCAGCAAAGAGGGGGCAGGCACTGAAGCTTTCTTT.

This clone was recorded many times. Here the CDR3 reads CASSQGSGPDYGYTF. CDR3 DNA sequence: TGTGCCAGCAGCCAAGGGTCAGGGCCGGACTATGGCTACACCTTC. This chain uses TRBV3-1 (or the pseudogene TRBV3-2) with TRBJ1-2, with a possible D match to TRBD1 (5 bases). The CDR3 is 15 residues long. V gave up 1 base and J gave up 3 bases, with 12 bases separating them. Germline CDR1 is LGHDT and CDR2 is YNNKEL (reference sequence).

CDR3 residues: CASSPRGDIQYF. The CDR3 DNA sequence: TGTGCCAGCAGCCCTCGGGGGGACATTCAGTACTTC. The gene calls are TRBV2 and TRBJ2-4; 7 bases are a match to TRBD2. This CDR3 comprises 12 residues. Germline loops: CDR1 SNHLY, CDR2 FYNNEI. Unmatched junction bases numbered 4, after V lost 6 bases and J lost 8 bases.

There are a few counts of this clone. The rearrangement links TRBV5-1 to TRBJ1-6; no definite D call. V shed 0 bases and J shed 9 bases, with 7 bases lying between them. Germline CDR1 and CDR2: SGHRS and YFSETQ. This CDR3 contains 13 residues. CDR3 residues: CASSLEKRSPLHF. Written as DNA, the CDR3 is TGCGCCAGCAGCTTGGAGAAGCGTTCACCCCTCCACTTT. Using reference TRBV5-1 and TRBJ1-6 for the parts outside the CDR3, the full variable domain is KAGVTQTPRYLIKTRGQQVTLSCSPISGHRSVSWYQQTPGQGLQFLFEYFSETQRNKGNFPGRFSGRQFSNSRSEMNVSTLELGDSALYLCASSLEKRSPLHFGNGTRLTVT.

This sequence joins TRBV6-5 and TRBJ2-7; 8 bases fit TRBD1. The CDR3 has 16 amino acids. CDR1 and CDR2 (germline): MNHEY, SVGAGI. The trim removed 0 bases at V and 3 bases at J, leaving 7 bases unmatched. CDR3 sequence (DNA): TGTGCCAGCAGTTACTCCCTACCAGGGACAGGCTACGAGCAGTACTTC. Protein sequence: CASSYSLPGTGYEQYF.